This TCR beta chain originates from a study of blood T cell repertoires in COVID-19. About the study: Whether acute or convalescent, the COVID-19 samples came from the United States, Italy and Spain. From T cells, B-cell-depleted T cells, or PBMCs came the material, which was cDNA or gDNA.

The assay was immunoSEQ multiplex PCR, and TCRdb's table has in-frame clones only and misses some. This table holds about 250,000 clones, around 90% found once. The sequencing input was peripheral blood. This TCR was sampled from a woman aged 40 to 49 who had recovered from COVID-19.

CDR3 region: CASSRTTGEAGNTIYF. CDR3 nucleotide sequence: TGTGCCAGCAGCCGAACGACGGGAGAGGCTGGAAACACCATATATTTT. The rearrangement joins TRBV7-9 to TRBJ1-3; no reliable D call. There are 16 residues in the CDR3. Trimming stripped 5 bases from V and 2 bases from J, with 16 bases between. Germline V gene sequence: CDR1 SEHNR, CDR2 FQNEAQ (reference sequence). The full variable domain, completed using reference TRBV7-9 and TRBJ1-3, is DTGVSQNPRHKITKRGQNVTFRCDPISEHNRLYWYRQTLGQGPEFLTYFQNEAQLEKSRLLSDRFSAERPKGSFSTLEIQRTEQGDSAMYLCASSRTTGEAGNTIYFGEGSWLTVV.